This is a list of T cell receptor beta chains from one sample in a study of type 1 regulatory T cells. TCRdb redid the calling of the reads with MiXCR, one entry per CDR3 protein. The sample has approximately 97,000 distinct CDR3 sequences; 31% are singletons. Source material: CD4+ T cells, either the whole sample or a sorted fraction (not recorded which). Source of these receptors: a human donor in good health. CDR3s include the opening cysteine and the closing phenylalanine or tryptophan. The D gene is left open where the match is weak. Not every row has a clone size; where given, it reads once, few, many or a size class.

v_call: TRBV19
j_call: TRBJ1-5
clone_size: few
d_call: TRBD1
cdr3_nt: TGTGCCAGTAGTATCGACAGGGGTGGCAATCAGCCCCAGCATTTT
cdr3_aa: CASSIDRGGNQPQHF

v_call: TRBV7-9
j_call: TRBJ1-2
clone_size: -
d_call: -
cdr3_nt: TGTGCCAGCAGCTTACAAGACAGAATTAACTATGGCTACACCTTC
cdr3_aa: CASSLQDRINYGYTF

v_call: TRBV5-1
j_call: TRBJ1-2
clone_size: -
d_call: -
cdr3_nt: TGCGCCAGCAGCTTGGAGGAGGGCCCCTATGGCTACACCTTC
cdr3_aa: CASSLEEGPYGYTF

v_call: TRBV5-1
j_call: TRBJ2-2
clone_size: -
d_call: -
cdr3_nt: TGCGCCAGCAGCCCGGGTCCCGGGGAGCTGTTTTTT
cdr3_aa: CASSPGPGELFF

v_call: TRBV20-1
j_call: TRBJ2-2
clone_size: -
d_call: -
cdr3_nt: TGCAGTGCTAAACCGGATGTTCCCGGGGAGCTGTTTTTT
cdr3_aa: CSAKPDVPGELFF

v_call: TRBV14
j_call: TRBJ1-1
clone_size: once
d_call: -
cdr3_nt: TGTGCCAGCAGCCAATGGAGACAGACGAACACTGAAGCTTTCTTT
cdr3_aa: CASSQWRQTNTEAFF

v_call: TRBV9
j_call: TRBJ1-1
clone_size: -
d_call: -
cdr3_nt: TGTGCCAGCAGCGTAGTGGGGGAGTCCGGTGAAGCTTTCTTT
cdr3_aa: CASSVVGESGEAFF

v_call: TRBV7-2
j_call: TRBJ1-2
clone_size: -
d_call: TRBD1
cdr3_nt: TGTGCCAGCAGCTCGTGGGTGGGACAGGCTAACTATGGCTACACCTTC
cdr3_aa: CASSSWVGQANYGYTF

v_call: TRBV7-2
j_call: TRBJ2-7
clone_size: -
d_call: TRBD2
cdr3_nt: TGTGCCAGCAGCTTGCTTAGCGGGAGCCCATCCCACGAGCAGTACTTC
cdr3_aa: CASSLLSGSPSHEQYF

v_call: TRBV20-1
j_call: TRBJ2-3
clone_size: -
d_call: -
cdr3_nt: TGCAGTGCTAGAGTCGCAGGGTATAAAGATACGCAGTATTTT
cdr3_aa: CSARVAGYKDTQYF

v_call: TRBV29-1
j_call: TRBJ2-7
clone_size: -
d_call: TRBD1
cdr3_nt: TGCAGCGTACGGGACAGTCCCTACGAGCAGTACTTC
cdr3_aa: CSVRDSPYEQYF

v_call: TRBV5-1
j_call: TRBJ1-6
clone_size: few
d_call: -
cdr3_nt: TGCGCCAGCAGCTTGGTTGTCCGAAGGCTCGAACCTAATTCACCCCTCCACTTT
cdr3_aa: CASSLVVRRLEPNSPLHF

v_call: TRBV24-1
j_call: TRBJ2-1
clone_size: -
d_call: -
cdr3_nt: TGTGCCACCACGACTAACTCCTACAATGAGCAGTTCTTC
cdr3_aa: CATTTNSYNEQFF

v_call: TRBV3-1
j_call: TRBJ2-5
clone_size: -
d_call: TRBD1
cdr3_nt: TGTGCCAGCAGTGGCGGGACAGGGTACCAAGAGACCCAGTACTTC
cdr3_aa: CASSGGTGYQETQYF

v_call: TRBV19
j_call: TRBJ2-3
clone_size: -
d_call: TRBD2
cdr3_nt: TGTGCCAGTAGTCCCGGGACTAGCTCAGATACGCAGTATTTT
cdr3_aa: CASSPGTSSDTQYF

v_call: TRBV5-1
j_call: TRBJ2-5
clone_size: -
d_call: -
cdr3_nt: TGCGCCAGCAGAGTAGTACTGACCAAAGAGACCCAGTACTTC
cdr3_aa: CASRVVLTKETQYF

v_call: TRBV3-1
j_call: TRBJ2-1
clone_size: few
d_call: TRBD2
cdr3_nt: TGTGCCAGCAGTCAGGCGGGAGTCAATGAGCAGTTCTTC
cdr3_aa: CASSQAGVNEQFF

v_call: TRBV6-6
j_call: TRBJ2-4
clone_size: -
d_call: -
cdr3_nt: TGTGCCAGCAGTCCAAGCAAAAACATTCAGTACTTC
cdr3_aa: CASSPSKNIQYF

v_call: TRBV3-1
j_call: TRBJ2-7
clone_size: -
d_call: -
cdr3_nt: TGTGCCAGCAGAAGGGGGGGGGAGCAGTACTTC
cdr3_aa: CASRRGGEQYF

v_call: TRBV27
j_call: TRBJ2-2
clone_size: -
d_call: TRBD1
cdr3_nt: TGTGCCAGCAGTTTAGAGGACAGGCGCCTGTCGAACACCGGGGAGCTGTTTTTT
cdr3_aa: CASSLEDRRLSNTGELFF

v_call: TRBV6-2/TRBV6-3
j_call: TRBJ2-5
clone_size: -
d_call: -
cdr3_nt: TGTGCCAGCAGTTACAACAGGGCACAAGAGACCCAGTACTTC
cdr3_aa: CASSYNRAQETQYF

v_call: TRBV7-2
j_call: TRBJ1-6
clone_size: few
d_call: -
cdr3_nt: TGTGCCAGCAGCTTATTCTGGGAGAATAATTCACCCCTCCACTTT
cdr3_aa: CASSLFWENNSPLHF

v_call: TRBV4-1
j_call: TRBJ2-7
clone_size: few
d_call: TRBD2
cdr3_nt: TGCGCCAGCAGCCAGATTCAACTAGCGGGAGGTGTATACGAGCAGTACTTC
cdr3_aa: CASSQIQLAGGVYEQYF

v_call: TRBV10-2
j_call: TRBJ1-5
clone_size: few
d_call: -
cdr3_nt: TGCGCCAGTGCAACAGGGCTCGGTCAGCCCCAGCATTTT
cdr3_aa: CASATGLGQPQHF

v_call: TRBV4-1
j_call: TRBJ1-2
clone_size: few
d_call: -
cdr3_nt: TGCGCCAGCAGCCAAGGCTTCGTCGGCTATGGCTACACCTTC
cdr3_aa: CASSQGFVGYGYTF

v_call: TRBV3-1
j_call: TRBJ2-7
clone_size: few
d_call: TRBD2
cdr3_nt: TGTGCCAGCAGCCAAGATTCATCTAGCGGGATATACGAGCAGTACTTC
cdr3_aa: CASSQDSSSGIYEQYF

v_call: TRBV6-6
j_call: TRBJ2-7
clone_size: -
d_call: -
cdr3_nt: TGTGCCAGCAGTTACTCGGACTCCACCTACGAGCAGTACTTC
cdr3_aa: CASSYSDSTYEQYF

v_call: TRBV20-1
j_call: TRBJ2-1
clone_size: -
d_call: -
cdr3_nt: TGCAGTGCCAAGGGGCCAACCTACAATGAGCAGTTCTTC
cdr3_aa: CSAKGPTYNEQFF